These T cell receptor beta chains were read from a single sample in a study of blood T cell repertoires in COVID-19. Some clones are missing from TCRdb's copy, which holds only in-frame ones; the method was immunoSEQ multiplex PCR. The profile shows about 170,000 clones, 70% to 80% of them singletons. Source material: peripheral blood. These receptors all come from a man aged 60 to 75 with acute or convalescent COVID-19. Each CDR3 is given with its conserved first and last residue. A D gene is named only where the DNA matches it firmly. Clone sizes are given selectively: once, few, many, or a class where the clone is expanded.

NA | TRBJ2-1 | NA | TRBV7-2 | TGTGCCAGCAGCTCCCGGGACGTATCCAGGGGGCAGTTCTTC | CASSSRDVSRGQFF
NA | TRBJ2-3 | NA | TRBV21-1 | TGTGCCAGCAGCGGACCCTCCTATAGACAGGGTAGGTCAGATACGCAGTATTTT | CASSGPSYRQGRSDTQYF
NA | TRBJ2-5 | TRBD2 | TRBV11-2 | TGTGCCAGCAGCTGGGGACTAGCGGGGCCGTTGGAGACCCAGTACTTC | CASSWGLAGPLETQYF
NA | TRBJ2-1 | TRBD1 | TRBV19 | TGTGCCAGTAGTTTTCACAGGGGTGCGGATGAGCAGTTCTTC | CASSFHRGADEQFF
NA | TRBJ2-7 | NA | TRBV7-2 | TGTGCCAGCAGCTTAGTCCGTCTCTCCTACGAGCAGTACTTC | CASSLVRLSYEQYF
few | TRBJ2-3 | TRBD1 | TRBV29-1 | TGCAGCGGTGGACAGGGGGGGACAGATACGCAGTATTTT | CSGGQGGTDTQYF
NA | TRBJ2-3 | NA | TRBV28 | TGTGCCAGCAGTGTGGCTAGCGCCACAGATACGCAGTATTTT | CASSVASATDTQYF
NA | TRBJ1-3 | NA | TRBV9 | TGTGCCAGCAGCGTAGCTGGCACACCTGGAAACACCATATATTTT | CASSVAGTPGNTIYF
few | TRBJ2-6 | TRBD1 | TRBV5-1 | TGCGCCAGCGGCACAGGGGGCTCTGGGGCCAACGTCCTGACTTTC | CASGTGGSGANVLTF
NA | TRBJ2-7 | NA | TRBV7-2 | TGTGCCAGCAGCTTAGTACCTGGACAATCGGCCTACGAGCAGTACTTC | CASSLVPGQSAYEQYF
NA | TRBJ1-5 | NA | TRBV10-2 | TGCGCCAGCAGTGAGTCCCATAATCAGCCCCAGCATTTT | CASSESHNQPQHF
NA | TRBJ1-5 | TRBD1 | TRBV6-2/TRBV6-3 | TGTGCCAGCAGTCGGGACAGTTCACAGCCCCAGCATTTT | CASSRDSSQPQHF
NA | TRBJ2-3 | NA | TRBV6-6 | TGTGCCAGCAGTCCCGGGCCTGGGGCAGGGGGCACAGATACGCAGTATTTT | CASSPGPGAGGTDTQYF
NA | TRBJ1-1 | NA | TRBV4-1 | TGCGCCAGCAGCCAAGCCCTTTGGGGAGATTTTAAAGCTTTCTTT | CASSQALWGDFKAFF
NA | TRBJ1-2 | NA | TRBV12-3/TRBV12-4 | TGTGCCAGCAGTTCCGCAGGGGAGGGCTACACCTTC | CASSSAGEGYTF
NA | TRBJ1-6 | NA | TRBV9 | TGTGCCAGCAGCGTAGCTACGGGAAGCTCACCCCTCCACTTT | CASSVATGSSPLHF